This TCR beta chain comes out of a study of T-cell memory formation after mild COVID-19. Study at large: For the most part, TCR clusters were specific to one donor. Study conclusions and caveats: Of the contracting clones, CD4+ ones lay mainly in CM and EM, and CD8+ ones in EMRA. From day 15 to 85, contracting clones were balanced between CD4 and CD8, whereas later expanders leaned toward CD4+.

Germline CDR1 is SQVTM and CDR2 is ANQGSEA. The CDR3 has 11 residues. Trimming at V came to 5 bases and at J to 6 bases, leaving 4 bases not matched to a gene. TCRdb re-analysed the 5' RACE reads in MiXCR, keeping a single row per CDR3 protein. This sample has about 180,000 distinct CDR3 sequences, with roughly 16% found just once. This clonotype was seen ten or more times. Its specificity is unknown. The sequencing input was PBMCs or a T cell subset sorted from them (not recorded which). The receptor's source is an adult woman who had mild COVID-19 (a few samples of this study predate the infection). Cell type and time point are not known. The chain carries TRBV29-1 and TRBJ2-7; TRBD1 aligns across 7 bases. CDR3 DNA: TGCAGCGTTTCCACAGGGGCCGAGCAGTACTTC. This translates into CSVSTGAEQYF.